The clone carrying this T cell receptor (beta chain) was seen many times. Its antigen is currently unknown. The study enrolled patients aged 18 to 65 with newly diagnosed hyperthyroidism of under 2 months' duration. These data are taken from a study of T cells in Graves' hyperthyroidism and ophthalmopathy. At the level of the study: Staff took peripheral blood when the initial diagnosis was made, before any treatment began. General study points: The model anticipated ophthalmopathy a median about 7 months pre-onset. Most clonotypes expanded in thyroid above 0.001 were likewise present in blood.

It was RNA transcripts that yielded the amplified TCR beta CDR3 regions. HTBI primers were employed in a first-round RT-PCR of the TCR CDR3. TCRdb independently ran MiXCR on the multiplex PCR reads; one entry per CDR3 protein. The sample consists of roughly 250,000 distinct CDR3 sequences, 13% to 15% of them appearing once. Germline-derived CDR1 and CDR2 are WSHSY and SAAADI. The CDR3 length is 11 residues. The V and J ends lost 8 bases and 3 bases respectively, with 8 bases between them. The TCR originated in a woman between 40 and 55 years old with Graves' hyperthyroidism that later progressed to Graves' ophthalmopathy. Sequenced sample: blood. V usage is TRBV10-2 and J usage is TRBJ2-7; a weak D match, TRBD2 (5 bases). CDR3 loop: CASEGSYEQYF. DNA for the CDR3: TGCGCCAGCGAGGGAAGCTACGAGCAGTACTTC.